This record covers a single TCR beta chain. Its antigen is unknown. This CDR3 comprises 15 residues. Germline CDR1 is SGHRS and CDR2 is YFSETQ. V shed 4 bases and J shed 0 bases, with 11 bases lying between them. This sample is part of a study of shared clonotypes between healthy human individuals. Findings and limits, study-wide: The study generally estimated greater richness for naive than memory subsets. Only blood was sampled; tissue repertoires likely differ.

Every subset's genomic DNA went evenly onto several immunoSEQ plates. The method was immunoSEQ multiplex PCR; TCRdb's version includes in-frame clones alone and lacks a portion of them. The sample holds 330,000 or so clones, around 79% seen once. Donors comprised healthy HIV-negative adults lacking recent acute infections or vaccinations. The chain has TRBV5-1 and TRBJ2-1; D ambiguous. This receptor was taken from a man aged 25-45 years in good health. The sequenced sample was memory CD4+ T cells sorted from blood. Subset meaning: CD45RA-negative fraction. Here the CDR3 reads CASSPGVLSYNEQFF. The CDR3 region has the DNA TGCGCCAGCAGCCCCGGAGTGCTCTCCTACAATGAGCAGTTCTTC.